This TCR beta chain was identified during a study of T-cell memory formation after mild COVID-19. Study-level results: Contracting CD8+ clones were enriched in EMRA, CD4+ mainly in CM and EM. Pre-infection memory held some responding clones, suggesting pre-existing cross-reactive T cells responded.

Amplification by 5'RACE using constant-segment primers produced TCR alpha and TCR beta cDNA libraries that carried sample barcodes and UMIs. TCRdb re-called the 5' RACE reads with MiXCR, one entry per CDR3 protein. Of about 130,000 distinct CDR3 sequences listed, over 15% are singletons. This clonotype was observed a few times. What it binds is unknown. Germline V gives CDR1 MNHEY, CDR2 SVGEGT. Deletions cut 5 bases from V and 5 bases from J, with 14 bases between. This CDR3 is built from 14 residues. This receptor was identified in a man aged 18 to 29 who had mild COVID-19 (a few samples of this study predate the infection). Cell type and time point are not known. The chain employs TRBV6-2 or TRBV6-3 and TRBJ2-3; a possible D gene is TRBD1 (7 bases). Sequencing was carried out using PBMCs or a T cell subset sorted from them (not recorded which). CDR3 loop: CASSPWRGQDTQYF. DNA for the CDR3: TGTGCCAGCAGTCCGTGGAGGGGGCAAGATACGCAGTATTTT.